Following are 21 T cell receptor beta chains from one sample sequenced in a study of blood T cell repertoires in COVID-19. The method was immunoSEQ multiplex PCR; TCRdb's version includes in-frame clones alone and lacks a portion of them. The data show 70,000 to 90,000 clones, with roughly 80% seen just once and about an eighth held by the top ten. Sequencing was done on a sample of peripheral blood. The receptors derive from a human donor in a cohort sampled during active COVID-19.

V gene TRBV6-1 combines with J gene TRBJ2-3; tentatively, D is TRBD2 (5 bases). V shed 2 bases and J shed 6 bases, with 15 bases lying between them. The CDR3 totals 15 residues. Germline CDR1 is MNHNS and CDR2 is SASEGT. CDR3 sequence: CASSEYTLRGDTQYF. The CDR3 nucleotides are TGTGCCAGCAGTGAATACACGTTGCGAGGGGATACGCAGTATTTT.

This clone was seen only once. The gene calls are TRBV3-1 (or the pseudogene TRBV3-2) and TRBJ1-4, with no clear D. Trimming took off 1 base at V and 1 base at J, with 10 bases between the two ends. Germline CDR1 and CDR2: LGHDT and YNNKEL (reference sequence). The CDR3 length is 16 residues. CDR3 nucleotide sequence: TGTGCCAGCAGCCAAGCTTGGGAGGGAACTAATGAAAAACTGTTTTTT. Translation gives CASSQAWEGTNEKLFF.

This chain connects TRBV4-3 to TRBJ2-2; a weak D match, TRBD1 (5 bases). The germline V gene has CDR1 LGHNA and CDR2 YSLEER. The CDR3 covers 14 residues. V was shortened by 4 bases and J by 5 bases, with 11 bases between the two germline ends. CDR3 amino acids: CASSPIAGTGELFF. The CDR3, as DNA: TGCGCCAGCAGCCCCATTGCAGGGACCGGGGAGCTGTTTTTT.

In its sample, this clone was seen a few times. V is TRBV11-2 and J is TRBJ1-3; no clear D gene. Germline-derived CDR1 and CDR2 are SGHAT and FQNNGV. The V and J ends lost 5 bases and 2 bases respectively, with 16 bases between them. The CDR3 has 16 residues. The DNA of the CDR3 is TGTGCCAGCAGCGTCCGTCCAGGCATGGCTGGAAACACCATATATTTT. Amino acid sequence: CASSVRPGMAGNTIYF.

The CDR3 protein is CASSRTGGDEKLFF. The CDR3 nucleotides read TGTGCCAGTAGTAGGACAGGGGGGGATGAAAAACTGTTTTTT. The rearrangement joins TRBV19 to TRBJ1-4, with 10 bases aligning to TRBD1. Germline CDR1 LNHDA, CDR2 SQIVND (reference sequence). The CDR3 contains 14 residues. Trimming took 4 bases from V and 6 from J; bases not matched to a gene: 2.

The chain carries TRBV6-2 or TRBV6-3 and TRBJ2-7; 11 bases match TRBD1. The CDR3 consists of 15 residues. Germline lookup yields CDR1 MNHEY and CDR2 SVGEGT. Trimming cost V 6 bases and J 6 bases; bases outside gene matches: 10. CDR3 amino acids: CASSPWTGGEGEQYF. In DNA form, the CDR3 reads TGTGCCAGCAGCCCCTGGACAGGGGGCGAAGGCGAGCAGTACTTC.

V is TRBV24-1 and J is TRBJ2-6; no definite D call. Trimming left V 9 bases short and J 0 bases short, with 8 bases between. The CDR3 loop spans 14 amino acids. CDR1 and CDR2 from the germline V gene are KGHDR and SFDVKD. CDR3 sequence: CATGPVSGANVLTF. In DNA form, the CDR3 reads TGTGCCACCGGTCCAGTCTCTGGGGCCAACGTCCTGACTTTC.

The chain carries TRBV19 and TRBJ1-1; perhaps TRBD1 as D (6 bases). Trimming shortened V by 4 bases and J by 5 bases, and 14 bases separated the two germline ends. The germline V gene has CDR1 LNHDA and CDR2 SQIVND (reference sequence). This CDR3 is 14 amino acids long. The CDR3 sequence is CASSRSIGGTEAFF. The CDR3, as DNA: TGTGCCAGTAGTAGGAGCATAGGGGGTACTGAAGCTTTCTTT.

The chain uses TRBV3-1 (or the pseudogene TRBV3-2) and TRBJ2-7; unclear D gene. V shed 0 bases and J shed 3 bases, with 6 bases lying between them. CDR1 and CDR2 from the germline V gene are LGHDT and YNNKEL (reference sequence). This CDR3 comprises 13 residues. CDR3 in amino acids: CASSQELFYEQYF. CDR3 in DNA: TGTGCCAGCAGCCAAGAACTATTCTACGAGCAGTACTTC.

The rearrangement joins TRBV9 to TRBJ2-1, with 7 positions matching TRBD2. Germline CDR1 reads SGDLS; CDR2 reads YYNGEE. The CDR3 covers 17 residues. Trimming at V came to 2 bases and at J to 0 bases, leaving 8 bases not matched to a gene. This CDR3 is CASSVQTSTSSYNEQFF. CDR3 bases: TGTGCCAGCAGCGTCCAGACTAGCACTAGCTCCTACAATGAGCAGTTCTTC.

This clone is a singleton in its sample. The rearrangement joins TRBV7-4 to TRBJ1-3; D uncertain. The CDR3 has 15 amino acids. The germline CDR1 and CDR2 sequences are SGHVT and SQSDAQ. The V end was cut by 1 base, the J end by 0 bases, with 7 bases between. As DNA, the CDR3 is TGTGCCAGCAGCTTAGTCGCAGGCTCTGGAAACACCATATATTTT. It yields the protein CASSLVAGSGNTIYF.

The chain joins TRBV6-5 to TRBJ1-2, with 8 bases identical to TRBD1. The germline V gene has CDR1 MNHEY and CDR2 SVGAGI. CDR3 length equals 15 residues. The trim removed 2 bases at V and 5 bases at J, leaving 7 bases unmatched. The CDR3 DNA is TGTGCCAGCAGTTACGACGGACAGGGCGGGTATGGCTACACCTTC. This sequence encodes CASSYDGQGGYGYTF.

The J gene is TRBJ2-7, the V gene TRBV18; 9 bases are shared with TRBD1. The V segment lost 4 bases and the J segment 3 bases; nucleotides outside the gene matches: 7. The CDR3 contains 15 residues. Germline V gene data show CDR1 as KGHSH and CDR2 as LQKENI. DNA for the CDR3: TGTGCCAGCTCACGGCCGGGACAGGGTTTCTACGAGCAGTACTTC. Amino acid sequence: CASSRPGQGFYEQYF.

V usage is TRBV6-2 or TRBV6-3 and J usage is TRBJ2-7, with a tentative D call TRBD2 (6 bases). Trimming pared 6 bases from V and 5 bases from J, leaving 17 bases between. Germline values: CDR1 MNHEY, CDR2 SVGEGT. CDR3 length equals 14 residues. The CDR3 loop is CASSLRGDSDEQYF. The CDR3 DNA follows: TGTGCCAGCAGCCTTCGAGGGGACTCTGACGAGCAGTACTTC.

This clone has just one count. One end of the junction fails to match germline, which may point to a read error. The rearrangement joins TRBV7-7 to TRBJ2-2; 11 bases line up with TRBD2. Germline assignment: CDR1 SSHAT and CDR2 FNYEAQ (reference sequence). This CDR3 has 15 amino acids. Here the CDR3 DNA reads TGTGCTAGCAGCCCCCTAGCGGGGGGCACCGGGGAGCTGTTTTTT. Translation gives CASSPLAGGTGELFF.

The rearrangement links TRBV9 to TRBJ2-7, with a possible D match to TRBD1 (6 bases). Trimming took off 3 bases at V and 6 bases at J, with 16 bases between the two ends. This CDR3 has 14 residues. CDR1 is SGDLS, CDR2 YYNGEE, per germline. Written as DNA, the CDR3 is TGTGCCAGCAGCGGGCCAACAGGGCCTCGCGAGCAGTACTTC. The encoded protein is CASSGPTGPREQYF.

The CDR3 nucleotides are TGTGCCAGCAGTACCACAGGGAGCCTTGATCAGCCCCAGCATTTT. It encodes CASSTTGSLDQPQHF. The chain has TRBV6-5 and TRBJ1-5; TRBD1 is a possible D gene (6 bases). Germline V gene sequence: CDR1 MNHEY, CDR2 SVGAGI. Trimming removed 5 bases at V and 5 bases at J, with 16 bases between. There are 15 residues in the CDR3.

This clone was recorded once. The chain links TRBV28 to TRBJ1-4; D is perhaps TRBD1 (6 bases). Germline CDR1 and CDR2: MDHEN and SYDVKM. The V and J ends lost 8 bases and 5 bases respectively, with 9 bases between them. CDR3 length: 12 residues. This CDR3 is CASRGGNEKLFF. CDR3 nucleotides: TGTGCCAGCCGAGGGGGAAATGAAAAACTGTTTTTT.

This chain joins TRBV7-3 and TRBJ2-3; 11 bases map to TRBD2. J was trimmed by 0 bases and V by 5 bases; bases with no gene match: 13. Germline CDR1 SGHTA, CDR2 FQGTGA. The CDR3 covers 19 residues. CDR3 DNA: TGTGCCAGCAGCCCTTCCCTAGCGGGGGGTATATCTAGCACAGATACGCAGTATTTT. Protein product: CASSPSLAGGISSTDTQYF.

The genes are TRBV15 and TRBJ1-2; possible D gene TRBD1, 5 bases. Germline assignment: CDR1 LNHNV and CDR2 YYDKDF (reference sequence). Trimming removed 0 bases from V and 4 bases from J, with 9 bases in between. The CDR3 spans 14 residues. This CDR3 is CATSREKTVYGYTF. CDR3 DNA: TGTGCCACCAGCAGAGAAAAGACAGTCTATGGCTACACCTTC. Variable domain in full (rest from reference TRBV15 and TRBJ1-2): DAMVIQNPRYQVTQFGKPVTLSCSQTLNHNVMYWYQQKSSQAPKLLFHYYDKDFNNEADTPDNFQSRRPNTSFCFLDIRSPGLGDTAMYLCATSREKTVYGYTFGSGTRLTVV.

The V call is TRBV9, the J call TRBJ1-2; D unresolved. Trimming left V 0 bases short and J 0 bases short, with 9 bases between. CDR1 SGDLS and CDR2 YYNGEE come from the germline V gene. The CDR3 length is 15 residues. CDR3 DNA: TGTGCCAGCAGCGTAGGTGTCGCGACTAACTATGGCTACACCTTC. Residues: CASSVGVATNYGYTF. Based on the CDR3 plus reference TRBV9 and TRBJ1-2, the full variable domain is DSGVTQTPKHLITATGQRVTLRCSPRSGDLSVYWYQQSLDQGLQFLIQYYNGEERAKGNILERFSAQQFPDLHSELNLSSLELGDSALYFCASSVGVATNYGYTFGSGTRLTVV.